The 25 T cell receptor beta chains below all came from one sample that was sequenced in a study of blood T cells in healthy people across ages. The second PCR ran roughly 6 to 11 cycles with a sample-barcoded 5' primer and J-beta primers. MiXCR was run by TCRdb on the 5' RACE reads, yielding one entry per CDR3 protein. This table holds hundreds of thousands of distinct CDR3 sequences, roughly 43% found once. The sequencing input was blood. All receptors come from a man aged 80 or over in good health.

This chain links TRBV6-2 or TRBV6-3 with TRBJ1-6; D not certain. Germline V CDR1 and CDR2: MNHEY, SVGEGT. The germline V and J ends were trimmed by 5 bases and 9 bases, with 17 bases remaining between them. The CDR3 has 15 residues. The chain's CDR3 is CASSDWNTMGSPLHF. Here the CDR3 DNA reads TGTGCCAGCAGTGATTGGAACACGATGGGTTCACCCCTCCACTTT.

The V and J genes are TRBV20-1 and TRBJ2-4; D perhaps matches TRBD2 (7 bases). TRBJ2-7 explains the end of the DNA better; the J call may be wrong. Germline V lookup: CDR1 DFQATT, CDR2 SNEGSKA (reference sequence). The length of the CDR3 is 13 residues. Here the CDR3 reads CSALGGQNYEQYF. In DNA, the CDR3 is TGCAGTGCTCTGGGGGGGCAGAACTACGAGCAGTACTTC.

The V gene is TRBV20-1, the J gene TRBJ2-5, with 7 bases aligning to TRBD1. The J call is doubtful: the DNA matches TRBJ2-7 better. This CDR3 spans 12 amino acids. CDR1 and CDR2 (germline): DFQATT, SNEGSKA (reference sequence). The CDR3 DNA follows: TGCAGTGTCCAGACAGGGACCTACGAGCAGTACTTC. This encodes CSVQTGTYEQYF.

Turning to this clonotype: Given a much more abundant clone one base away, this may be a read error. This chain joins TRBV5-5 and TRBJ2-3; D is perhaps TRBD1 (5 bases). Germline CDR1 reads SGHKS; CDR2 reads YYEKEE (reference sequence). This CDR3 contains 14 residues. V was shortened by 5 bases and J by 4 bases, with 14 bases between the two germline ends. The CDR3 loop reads CASRLNSGPDTQYF. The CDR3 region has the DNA TGTGCCAGCAGGTTAAACTCAGGGCCAGATACGCAGTATTTT.

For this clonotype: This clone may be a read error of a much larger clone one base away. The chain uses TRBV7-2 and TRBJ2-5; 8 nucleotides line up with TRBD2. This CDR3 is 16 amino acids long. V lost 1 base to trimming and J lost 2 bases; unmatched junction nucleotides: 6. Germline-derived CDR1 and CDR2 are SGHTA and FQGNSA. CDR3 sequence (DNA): TGTGCCAGCAGCTTAGGGTCCGGGACTAGTCAAGAGACCCAGTACTTC. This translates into CASSLGSGTSQETQYF.

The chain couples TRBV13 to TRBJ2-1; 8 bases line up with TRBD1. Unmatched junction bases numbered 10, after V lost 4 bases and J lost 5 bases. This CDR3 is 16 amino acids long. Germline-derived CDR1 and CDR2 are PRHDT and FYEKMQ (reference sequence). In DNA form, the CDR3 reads TGTGCCAGCAGCTCGGCAGGGGGCCTTTGGGACAATGAGCAGTTCTTC. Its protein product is CASSSAGGLWDNEQFF.

The CDR3 DNA is TGTGCCAGCAGCCAAGATGGCTTGCTCAGGCCACCCCTCCACTTT. Protein sequence: CASSQDGLLRPPLHF. V gene TRBV14 combines with J gene TRBJ1-6; D unresolved. Per the germline V gene, CDR1 is SGHDN and CDR2 is FVKESK. The CDR3 is 15 residues long. Trimming left V 0 bases short and J 11 bases short, with 14 bases between. The full variable domain, with the rest looked up from reference TRBV14 and TRBJ1-6, is EAGVTQFPSHSVIEKGQTVTLRCDPISGHDNLYWYRRVMGKEIKFLLHFVKESKQDESGMPNNRFLAERTGGTYSTLKVQPAELEDSGVYFCASSQDGLLRPPLHFGNGTRLTVT.

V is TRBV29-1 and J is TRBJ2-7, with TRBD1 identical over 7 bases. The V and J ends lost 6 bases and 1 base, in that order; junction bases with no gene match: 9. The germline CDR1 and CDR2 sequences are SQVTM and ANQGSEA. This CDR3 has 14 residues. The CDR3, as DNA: TGCAGCGTGACCGACAGGGAACGTTCCTACGAGCAGTACTTC. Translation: CSVTDRERSYEQYF.

In DNA, the CDR3 is TGTGCCAGCAGTGAAGCGAGGGGGGGGGCTTATCAGCCCCAGCATTTT. Amino acids: CASSEARGGAYQPQHF. The V call is TRBV6-1, the J call TRBJ1-5, with a possible D match to TRBD1 (6 bases). CDR1 is MNHNS, CDR2 SASEGT, per germline. V shed 0 bases and J shed 5 bases, with 14 bases lying between them. The CDR3 is made up of 16 amino acids.

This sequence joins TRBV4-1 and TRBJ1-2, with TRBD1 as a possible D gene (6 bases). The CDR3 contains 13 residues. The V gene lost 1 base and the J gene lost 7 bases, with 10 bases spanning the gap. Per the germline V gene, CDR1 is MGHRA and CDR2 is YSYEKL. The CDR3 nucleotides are TGCGCCAGCAGCCAAGCAGGGGTTGGTGGCTACACCTTC. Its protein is CASSQAGVGGYTF.

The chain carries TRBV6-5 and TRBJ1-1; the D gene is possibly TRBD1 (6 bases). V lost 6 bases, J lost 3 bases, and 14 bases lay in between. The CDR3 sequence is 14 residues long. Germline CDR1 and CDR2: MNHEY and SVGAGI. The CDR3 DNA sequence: TGTGCCAGCAGGCTGACAGGACTTCACACTGAAGCTTTCTTT. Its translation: CASRLTGLHTEAFF.

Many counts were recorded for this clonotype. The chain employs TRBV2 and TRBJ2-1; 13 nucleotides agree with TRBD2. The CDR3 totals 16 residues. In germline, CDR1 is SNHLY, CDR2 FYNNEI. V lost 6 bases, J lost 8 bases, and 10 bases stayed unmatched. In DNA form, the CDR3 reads TGTGCCAGCAGCGAGATACTAGCGGGAGGGCTCGATGAGCAGTTCTTC. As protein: CASSEILAGGLDEQFF. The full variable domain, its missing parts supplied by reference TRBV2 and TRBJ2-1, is EPEVTQTPSHQVTQMGQEVILRCVPISNHLYFYWYRQILGQKVEFLVSFYNNEISEKSEIFDDQFSVERPDGSNFTLKIRSTKLEDSAMYFCASSEILAGGLDEQFFGPGTRLTVL.

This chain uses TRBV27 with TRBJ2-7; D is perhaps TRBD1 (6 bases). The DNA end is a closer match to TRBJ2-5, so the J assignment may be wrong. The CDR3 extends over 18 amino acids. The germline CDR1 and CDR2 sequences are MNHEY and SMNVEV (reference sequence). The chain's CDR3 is CASKSLGHGTTPGETQYF. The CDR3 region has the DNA TGTGCCAGCAAGTCCTTGGGACACGGAACCACACCTGGGGAGACCCAGTACTTC.

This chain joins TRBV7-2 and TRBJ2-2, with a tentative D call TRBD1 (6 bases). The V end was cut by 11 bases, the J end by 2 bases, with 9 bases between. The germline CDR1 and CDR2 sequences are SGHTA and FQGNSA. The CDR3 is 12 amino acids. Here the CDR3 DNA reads TGTGCCGGGGGCGAAAACACCGGGGAGCTGTTTTTT. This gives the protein CAGGENTGELFF.

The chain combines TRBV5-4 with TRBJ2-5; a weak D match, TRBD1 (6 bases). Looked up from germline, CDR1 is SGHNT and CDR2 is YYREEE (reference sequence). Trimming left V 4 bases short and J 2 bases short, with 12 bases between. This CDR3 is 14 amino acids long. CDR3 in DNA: TGTGCCAGCAGCATTCGACAGGCTCAAGAGACCCAGTACTTC. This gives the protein CASSIRQAQETQYF. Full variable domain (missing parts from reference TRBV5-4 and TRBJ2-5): ETGVTQSPTHLIKTRGQQVTLRCSSQSGHNTVSWYQQALGQGPQFIFQYYREEENGRGNFPPRFSGLQFPNYSSELNVNALELDDSALYLCASSIRQAQETQYFGPGTRLLVL.

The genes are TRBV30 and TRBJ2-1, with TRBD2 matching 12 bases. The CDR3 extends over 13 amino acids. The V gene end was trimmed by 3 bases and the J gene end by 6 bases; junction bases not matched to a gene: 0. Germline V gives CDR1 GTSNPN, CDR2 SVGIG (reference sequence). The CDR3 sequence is CAWRTSGGNEQFF. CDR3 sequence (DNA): TGTGCCTGGAGGACTAGCGGGGGCAATGAGCAGTTCTTC.

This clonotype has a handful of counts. The CDR3 loop is CASSQGRQRQETQYF. CDR3 nucleotide sequence: TGTGCCAGCAGCCAAGGGCGGCAACGACAAGAGACCCAGTACTTC. The chain links TRBV3-1 to TRBJ2-5; no firm D call. Trimming removed 1 base from V and 2 bases from J, with 11 bases in between. The CDR3 is 15 residues long. The germline gives CDR1 LGHDT, CDR2 YNNKEL (reference sequence).

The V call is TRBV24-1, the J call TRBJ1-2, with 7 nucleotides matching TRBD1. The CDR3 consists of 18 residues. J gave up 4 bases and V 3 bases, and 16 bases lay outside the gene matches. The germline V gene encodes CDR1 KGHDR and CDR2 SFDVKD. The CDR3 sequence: CATSDQAVLPTGTYGYTF. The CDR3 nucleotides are TGTGCCACCAGTGATCAGGCCGTCCTCCCGACAGGGACCTATGGCTACACCTTC.

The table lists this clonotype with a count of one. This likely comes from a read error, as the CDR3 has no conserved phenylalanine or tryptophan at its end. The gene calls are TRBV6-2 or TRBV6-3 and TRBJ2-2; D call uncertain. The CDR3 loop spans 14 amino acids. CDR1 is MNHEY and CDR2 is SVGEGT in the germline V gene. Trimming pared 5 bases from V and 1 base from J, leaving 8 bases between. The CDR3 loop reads CASSDRQNTGELFV. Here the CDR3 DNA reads TGTGCCAGCAGTGATAGGCAGAACACCGGGGAGCTGTTTGTT.

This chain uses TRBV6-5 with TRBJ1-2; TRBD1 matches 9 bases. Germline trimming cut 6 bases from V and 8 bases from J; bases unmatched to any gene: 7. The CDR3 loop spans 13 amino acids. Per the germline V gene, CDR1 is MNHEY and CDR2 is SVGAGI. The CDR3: CASRQTGGGGYTF. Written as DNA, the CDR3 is TGTGCCAGCAGACAAACAGGGGGCGGCGGCTACACCTTC.

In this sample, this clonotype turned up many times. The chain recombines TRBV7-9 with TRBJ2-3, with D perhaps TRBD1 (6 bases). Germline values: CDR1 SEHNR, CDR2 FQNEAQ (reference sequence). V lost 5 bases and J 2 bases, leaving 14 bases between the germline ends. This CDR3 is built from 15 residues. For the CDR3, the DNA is TGTGCCAGCAGCCCGGACAGACAGTACACAGATACGCAGTATTTT. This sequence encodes CASSPDRQYTDTQYF.

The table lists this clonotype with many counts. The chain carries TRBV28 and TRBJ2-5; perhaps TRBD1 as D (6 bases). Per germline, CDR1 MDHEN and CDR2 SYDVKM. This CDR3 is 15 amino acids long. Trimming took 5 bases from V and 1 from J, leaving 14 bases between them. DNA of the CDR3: TGTGCCAGCAGTAAACCGGGACAAGTCCAAGAGACCCAGTACTTC. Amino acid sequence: CASSKPGQVQETQYF.

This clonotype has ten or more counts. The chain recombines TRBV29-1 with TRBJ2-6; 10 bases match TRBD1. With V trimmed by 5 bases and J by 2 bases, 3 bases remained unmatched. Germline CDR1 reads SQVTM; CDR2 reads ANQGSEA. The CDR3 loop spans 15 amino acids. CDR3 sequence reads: CSVTGTGAGANVLTF. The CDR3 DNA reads TGCAGCGTTACCGGGACAGGGGCTGGGGCCAACGTCCTGACTTTC.

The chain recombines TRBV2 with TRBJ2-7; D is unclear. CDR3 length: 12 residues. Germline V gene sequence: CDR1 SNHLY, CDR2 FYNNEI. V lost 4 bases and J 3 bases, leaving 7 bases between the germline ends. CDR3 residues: CASSGNLYEQYF. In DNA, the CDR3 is TGTGCCAGCAGTGGAAACCTCTACGAGCAGTACTTC.

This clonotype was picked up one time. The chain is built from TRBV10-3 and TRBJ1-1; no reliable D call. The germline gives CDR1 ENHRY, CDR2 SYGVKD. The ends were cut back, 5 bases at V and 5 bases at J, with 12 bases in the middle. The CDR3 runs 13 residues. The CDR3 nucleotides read TGTGCCATCAGTAAGGGATTGGAAACTGAAGCTTTCTTT. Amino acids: CAISKGLETEAFF.